This T cell receptor beta chain came from a study of CD8 T cells in ankylosing spondylitis. Whole-study findings and limits: Reports of some motif variants in reactive arthritis synovial fluid and blood predate this one. Disease-linked clones reportedly showed significant enrichment in matched ankylosing spondylitis synovial fluid. A CD8+ phenotype characterized the disease-linked clones, which were relatively rare in peripheral blood.

The CDR3 contains 14 residues. CDR1 and CDR2 (germline): SGHRS, YFSETQ. The junction had 6 bases not matched to a gene; V was cut back by 5 bases and J by 3 bases. This clonotype appeared many times. Its antigen is unidentified. For TCR beta, libraries came from quantitative 5'-RACE with molecular barcodes. TCRdb re-analysed the 5' RACE reads in MiXCR, keeping a single row per CDR3 protein. The table lists under 150,000 distinct CDR3 sequences, 12% to 15% of them singletons. This sequence joins TRBV5-1 and TRBJ1-1, with 8 bases that match TRBD1. The TCR originated in a female donor with ankylosing spondylitis or in good health (not recorded which). Sequencing was done on a sample of blood, either unsorted or a sorted T cell fraction (not recorded which). The CDR3 sequence is CASRRTGIDTEAFF. The CDR3 DNA follows: TGCGCCAGCAGAAGGACAGGGATCGACACTGAAGCTTTCTTT.